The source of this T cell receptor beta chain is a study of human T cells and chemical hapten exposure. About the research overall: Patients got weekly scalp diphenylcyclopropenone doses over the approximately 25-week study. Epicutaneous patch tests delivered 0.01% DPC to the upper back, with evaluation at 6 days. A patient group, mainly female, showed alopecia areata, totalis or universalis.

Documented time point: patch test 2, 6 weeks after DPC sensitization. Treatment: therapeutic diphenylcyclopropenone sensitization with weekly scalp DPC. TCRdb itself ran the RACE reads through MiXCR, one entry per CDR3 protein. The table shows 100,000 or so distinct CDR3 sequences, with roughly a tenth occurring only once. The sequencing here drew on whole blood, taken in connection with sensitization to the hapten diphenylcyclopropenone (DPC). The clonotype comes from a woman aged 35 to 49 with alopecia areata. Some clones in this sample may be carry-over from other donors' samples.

As DNA, the CDR3 is TGCGCCAGCAGCTTCGGACAGGGGTCCACCGGGGAGCTGTTTTTT. Protein sequence: CASSFGQGSTGELFF. This rearrangement joins TRBV5-1 to TRBJ2-2; 9 bases are shared with TRBD1. J gave up 4 bases and V 2 bases, and 3 bases lay outside the gene matches. The germline gives CDR1 SGHRS, CDR2 YFSETQ. There are 15 residues in the CDR3.